These T cell receptor beta chains were read from a single sample in a study of blood T cell repertoires in COVID-19. The data were produced by immunoSEQ multiplex PCR, yet TCRdb's version contains in-frame clones alone and is incomplete. This sample has approximately 130,000 clones, with 70% to 90% found just once. Sequenced sample: peripheral blood. The receptors were sampled from a woman between 50 and 59 years old who had recovered from COVID-19. Each CDR3 is given with its conserved first and last residue. D genes are given only for firm matches. Expanded clones are given a class, and other clones once, few, many or no size at all.

d_call	clone_size	v_call	j_call	cdr3_aa	cdr3_nt
TRBD1	-	TRBV10-3	TRBJ1-1	CAISKRTGMNTEAFF	TGTGCCATCAGTAAACGGACAGGGATGAACACTGAAGCTTTCTTT
-	-	TRBV7-6	TRBJ2-5	CASSLAQASGGGYQETQYF	TGTGCCAGCAGCTTAGCGCAAGCTAGCGGAGGGGGGTACCAAGAGACCCAGTACTTC
-	-	TRBV19	TRBJ2-1	CASSMLFSESQAYNEQFF	TGTGCCAGTAGTATGTTATTTAGTGAATCCCAAGCCTACAATGAGCAGTTCTTC
-	-	TRBV11-3	TRBJ2-2	CASSSPTSFSGELFF	TGTGCCAGCAGCTCACCAACTAGCTTTTCCGGGGAGCTGTTTTTT
TRBD2	-	TRBV4-3	TRBJ2-1	CASSQAETGTSGIDEQFF	TGCGCCAGCAGCCAAGCAGAAACCGGGACTAGCGGTATCGATGAGCAGTTCTTC
TRBD2	-	TRBV24-1	TRBJ2-5	CATSEPASSGRRETQYF	TGTGCCACCAGTGAACCGGCTTCTAGCGGGAGGAGGGAGACCCAGTACTTC
-	-	TRBV6-1	TRBJ2-7	CASSETTRPPYEQYF	TGTGCCAGCAGTGAAACGACTAGGCCTCCCTACGAGCAGTACTTC
-	-	TRBV24-1	TRBJ2-2	CATSGQKNTGELFF	TGTGCCACCAGTGGCCAGAAGAACACCGGGGAGCTGTTTTTT
TRBD1	-	TRBV2	TRBJ1-2	CASSVGQGAEGYTF	TGTGCCAGCAGTGTGGGACAGGGGGCTGAGGGCTACACCTTC
-	-	TRBV5-1	TRBJ2-1	CASSGGGPPGNEQFF	TGCGCCAGCAGTGGCGGAGGGCCCCCCGGCAATGAGCAGTTCTTC
TRBD1	-	TRBV18	TRBJ1-1	CASSPLDRANTEAFF	TGTGCCAGCTCACCTCTAGACAGGGCGAACACTGAAGCTTTCTTT
-	-	TRBV6-6	TRBJ2-2	CASSYVRETGELFF	TGTGCCAGCAGTTACGTAAGGGAGACCGGGGAGCTGTTTTTT
TRBD1	-	TRBV7-2	TRBJ2-7	CASSLLIRGQIFSYEQYF	TGTGCCAGCAGCTTACTAATTCGGGGACAGATTTTCTCCTACGAGCAGTACTTC
-	once	TRBV18	TRBJ1-3	CASSPTQGTSGNTIYF	TGTGCCAGCTCACCGACCCAGGGGACCTCTGGAAACACCATATATTTT
TRBD1	-	TRBV19	TRBJ1-4	CASSRDRAEKLFF	TGTGCCAGTAGTAGAGACAGGGCTGAAAAACTGTTTTTT
-	few	TRBV18	TRBJ1-2	CASSFSPEADDGYTF	TGTGCCAGCTCATTCTCGCCTGAGGCAGACGATGGCTACACCTTC
TRBD1	-	TRBV6-5	TRBJ1-1	CASSMGTVLNTEAFF	TGTGCCAGCAGCATGGGGACAGTCCTGAACACTGAAGCTTTCTTT
-	many	TRBV19	TRBJ2-1	CASSIWGGNNEQFF	TGTGCCAGTAGTATATGGGGCGGGAACAATGAGCAGTTCTTC
TRBD1	-	TRBV7-9	TRBJ1-4	CASSLMGQGSPGEKLFF	TGTGCCAGCAGCTTAATGGGACAGGGGTCCCCGGGCGAAAAACTGTTTTTT
-	-	TRBV7-2	TRBJ1-1	CASSLVFPNTEAFF	TGTGCCAGCAGCTTAGTATTCCCGAACACTGAAGCTTTCTTT
TRBD2	-	TRBV7-9	TRBJ2-5	CASSPRTSGTETQYF	TGTGCCAGCAGCCCTAGGACTAGTGGTACGGAGACCCAGTACTTC
TRBD1	once	TRBV2	TRBJ1-2	CASSPGTVYGYTF	TGTGCCAGCAGCCCCGGGACAGTCTATGGCTACACCTTC
-	-	TRBV2	TRBJ2-5	CASSRLTNQETQYF	TGTGCCAGCAGTCGACTAACCAACCAAGAGACCCAGTACTTC
-	-	TRBV21-1	TRBJ2-7	CASSKPSSGRSSHSYEQYF	TGTGCCAGCAGCAAACCATCTAGCGGGAGATCCTCTCACTCCTACGAGCAGTACTTC
TRBD1	few	TRBV7-2	TRBJ1-1	CASSLFPDRASEAFF	TGTGCCAGCAGCTTATTTCCGGACAGGGCCTCTGAAGCTTTCTTT
TRBD1	-	TRBV27	TRBJ1-5	CASSRTGINQPQHF	TGTGCCAGCAGTCGGACAGGGATAAATCAGCCCCAGCATTTT
TRBD2	few	TRBV10-3	TRBJ2-5	CATKGGLAGYRETQYF	TGTGCCACCAAGGGGGGGCTAGCGGGGTACAGGGAGACCCAGTACTTC
-	-	TRBV13	TRBJ1-6	CASSSFRDGSPLHF	TGTGCCAGCAGCTCGTTCCGGGATGGCTCACCCCTCCACTTT
-	-	TRBV25-1	TRBJ2-2	CASSEWRDSGELFF	TGTGCCAGCAGTGAATGGAGGGACTCCGGGGAGCTGTTTTTT
TRBD2	-	TRBV5-4	TRBJ2-5	CASSGGTSGKIETQYF	TGTGCCAGCAGCGGAGGGACTAGCGGGAAGATAGAGACCCAGTACTTC
-	-	TRBV11-3	TRBJ1-1	CASSLDGRGGSTEAFF	TGTGCCAGCAGCTTAGACGGGAGGGGGGGATCCACTGAAGCTTTCTTT
-	-	TRBV4-1	TRBJ2-2	CASSQLPGHSNTGELFF	TGCGCCAGCAGCCAACTTCCGGGACACTCGAACACCGGGGAGCTGTTTTTT
-	-	TRBV11-2	TRBJ1-2	CASSLQGYGYTF	TGTGCCAGCAGCTTGCAGGGCTATGGCTACACCTTC
TRBD1	-	TRBV6-2/TRBV6-3	TRBJ2-7	CASRRDRVPVPYEQYF	TGTGCCAGCCGCCGGGACAGGGTACCAGTTCCCTACGAGCAGTACTTC
-	few	TRBV4-3	TRBJ2-2	CASSRTGLKATGELFF	TGCGCCAGCAGCCGGACCGGACTAAAAGCCACCGGGGAGCTGTTTTTT
-	-	TRBV30	TRBJ1-1	CAWSVLTGRVEAFF	TGTGCCTGGAGTGTACTGACAGGTAGGGTAGAGGCTTTCTTT
-	once	TRBV5-1	TRBJ2-1	CASTPGGTSSYNEQFF	TGCGCCAGCACCCCAGGGGGGACCAGCTCCTACAATGAGCAGTTCTTC
TRBD2	once	TRBV5-8	TRBJ2-1	CASSPWGRGGSYNEQFF	TGTGCCAGCAGCCCATGGGGGCGGGGGGGCTCCTACAATGAGCAGTTCTTC
TRBD2	once	TRBV27	TRBJ2-1	CASSLLFTSGGAQNEQFF	TGTGCCAGCAGTTTACTCTTCACTAGCGGGGGGGCCCAGAATGAGCAGTTCTTC
TRBD1	-	TRBV28	TRBJ2-7	CASSTGDHEQYF	TGTGCCAGCTCAACAGGGGACCACGAGCAGTACTTC
TRBD2	-	TRBV5-1	TRBJ2-7	CASSFLAGGPEQYF	TGCGCCAGCAGCTTCCTAGCGGGGGGGCCAGAGCAGTACTTC
TRBD1	-	TRBV28	TRBJ1-1	CASSLIQGANRHTEAFF	TGTGCCAGCAGTTTAATACAGGGGGCGAATCGGCACACTGAAGCTTTCTTT
TRBD2	-	TRBV5-1	TRBJ2-3	CASSTQGGGAGDTQYF	TGCGCCAGCAGCACACAGGGCGGGGGGGCCGGAGATACGCAGTATTTT
TRBD1	-	TRBV12-5	TRBJ2-2	CASGSRQGITGELFF	TGTGCTAGTGGTTCCAGACAGGGAATCACCGGGGAGCTGTTTTTT
TRBD1	-	TRBV5-6	TRBJ1-2	CASSYGTGHYGYTF	TGTGCCAGCAGCTATGGGACAGGTCACTATGGCTACACCTTC
-	once	TRBV7-9	TRBJ1-3	CASSATGSVWSNTIYF	TGTGCCAGCAGCGCGACAGGTTCAGTCTGGAGTAACACCATATATTTT
-	-	TRBV2	TRBJ2-2	CASSQKNTGELFF	TGTGCCAGCAGCCAGAAGAACACCGGGGAGCTGTTTTTT
-	once	TRBV27	TRBJ1-6	CASSERVTYNSPLHF	TGTGCCAGCTCCGAACGGGTTACCTATAATTCACCCCTCCACTTT